This entry lists 11 T cell receptor beta chains sequenced from one sample in a study of Ad26.COV2.S vaccination and SARS-CoV-2 variants (dated by TCRdb to 2020 to 2023). The treatment or condition label of this sample denotes: over 15 received Ad26.COV2.S at low or high dose, single or two shots; a few received placebo; per-sample allocation not given. For vaccine and placebo recipients, repertoires were sequenced using samples collected on day 63 after the first injection. The library was produced with the immunoSEQ multiplex PCR assay. The clones in this table, taken by TCRdb from immuneACCESS, are in-frame only. Not every clone is retained; where verified, under half of the shortfall comes from an unresolved V gene, and the cause of the rest is unknown. The sample table holds 350,000 to 450,000 clones, of which about 92% were seen once. The ten largest make up around 1.7% of the sample. The sequenced sample was peripheral blood, obtained in a trial of Ad26.COV2.S vaccine versus placebo. These TCRs come from a person between 18 and 65 years old who received the Ad26.COV2.S COVID-19 vaccine or a placebo.

The chain recombines TRBV25-1 with TRBJ2-1; 7 bases are a match to TRBD2. Germline V gives CDR1 MGHDK, CDR2 SYGVNS. The J segment lost 9 bases and the V segment lost 3 bases, leaving 14 bases of the junction unmatched. This CDR3 comprises 16 residues. In DNA, the CDR3 is TGTGCCAGCAGTGATCGTCGACGGGGGGATACTGGTGAGCAGTTCTTC. The encoded protein is CASSDRRRGDTGEQFF.

In the case of this clone: This sample also contains other DNA sequences that code for the same CDR3. The chain joins TRBV4-1 to TRBJ2-7; possibly TRBD1 for D (5 bases). CDR1 is MGHRA and CDR2 is YSYEKL in the germline V gene. Trimming shortened V by 0 bases and J by 4 bases, and 13 bases separated the two germline ends. CDR3 length equals 15 residues. The CDR3 bases are TGCGCCAGCAGCCAAGATCGGCAGGGTGGATACGAGCAGTACTTC. Translating gives CASSQDRQGGYEQYF.

This clone was seen once. The rearrangement links TRBV15 to TRBJ2-5; D gene uncertain. Germline values: CDR1 LNHNV, CDR2 YYDKDF (reference sequence). The germline V and J ends were trimmed by 3 bases and 3 bases, with 8 bases remaining between them. CDR3 length: 13 residues. The CDR3 nucleotides read TGTGCCACCAGCAGCGACCCAAAAGAGACCCAGTACTTC. It encodes CATSSDPKETQYF.

This chain connects TRBV27 to TRBJ2-3; possibly TRBD1 or TRBD2 for D (6 bases each). Germline CDR1 is MNHEY and CDR2 is SMNVEV (reference sequence). This CDR3 has 12 amino acids. The CDR3 protein is CSSGASTDTQYF. Here the CDR3 DNA reads TGTTCATCGGGGGCTAGCACAGATACGCAGTATTTT.

This chain joins TRBV6-2 or TRBV6-3 and TRBJ2-7; 8 positions match TRBD1. In germline, CDR1 is MNHEY, CDR2 SVGEGT. The V segment lost 0 bases and the J segment 0 bases; nucleotides outside the gene matches: 7. This CDR3 has 17 residues. The CDR3: CASSYSVRDRPSYEQYF. CDR3 coding DNA: TGTGCCAGCAGTTACTCGGTCAGGGACAGGCCCTCCTACGAGCAGTACTTC.

This chain joins TRBV10-1 and TRBJ2-3; 9 bases match TRBD2. The CDR3 extends over 14 amino acids. Per germline, CDR1 WNHNN and CDR2 SYGVQD (reference sequence). With V trimmed by 6 bases and J by 10 bases, 11 bases remained unmatched. The CDR3 region is CASSPGTSSGAQYF. The CDR3 region has the DNA TGCGCCAGCAGCCCCGGGACTAGCAGCGGGGCGCAGTATTTT.

The table lists this clone with a few counts. The rearrangement links TRBV6-2 or TRBV6-3 to TRBJ1-3; unclear D gene. Per germline, CDR1 MNHEY and CDR2 SVGEGT. There are 17 residues in the CDR3. Trimming removed 2 bases from V and 1 base from J, with 15 bases in between. This CDR3 is CASSYGSESSSGNTIYF. In DNA, the CDR3 is TGTGCCAGCAGTTACGGTAGCGAAAGCTCTTCTGGAAACACCATATATTTT.

The chain uses TRBV15 and TRBJ1-1, with 8 bases identical to TRBD1. Trimming removed 4 bases from V and 6 bases from J; junction bases left unmatched: 4. Germline CDR1 is LNHNV and CDR2 is YYDKDF (reference sequence). The CDR3 is made up of 13 amino acids. CDR3 nucleotide sequence: TGTGCCACCAGCACTCACAGGGGGGCTGAAGCTTTCTTT. Its translation is CATSTHRGAEAFF.

The chain combines TRBV9 with TRBJ2-3, with 11 bases aligning to TRBD2. V gave up 0 bases and J gave up 4 bases; unmatched junction bases: 10. CDR3 length equals 18 residues. Germline V gene sequence: CDR1 SGDLS, CDR2 YYNGEE. The CDR3 coding sequence is TGTGCCAGCAGCGTAGGTTGGGTTGCTAGCGGGGGGTCAGATACGCAGTATTTT. Its protein product is CASSVGWVASGGSDTQYF. The whole variable domain, filled in from reference TRBV9 and TRBJ2-3, reads DSGVTQTPKHLITATGQRVTLRCSPRSGDLSVYWYQQSLDQGLQFLIQYYNGEERAKGNILERFSAQQFPDLHSELNLSSLELGDSALYFCASSVGWVASGGSDTQYFGPGTRLTVL.

The chain combines TRBV5-4 with TRBJ1-2, with D hard to call. Between the trimmed V and J ends, which lost 0 bases and 0 bases, there was a span of 12 bases. Germline V lookup: CDR1 SGHNT, CDR2 YYREEE (reference sequence). This CDR3 comprises 16 residues. The CDR3 region is CASSLVGRPTNYGYTF. The CDR3, as DNA: TGTGCCAGCAGCTTGGTGGGCCGCCCAACTAACTATGGCTACACCTTC.

V usage is TRBV4-3 and J usage is TRBJ2-2; TRBD1 or TRBD2 may be the D gene (5 bases each). Germline loops: CDR1 LGHNA, CDR2 YSLEER. This CDR3 has 17 residues. Trimming left V 0 bases short and J 5 bases short, with 16 bases between. Written as DNA, the CDR3 is TGCGCCAGCAGCCAAGATTCGGCAGGGACGAGGACCGGGGAGCTGTTTTTT. Protein: CASSQDSAGTRTGELFF.